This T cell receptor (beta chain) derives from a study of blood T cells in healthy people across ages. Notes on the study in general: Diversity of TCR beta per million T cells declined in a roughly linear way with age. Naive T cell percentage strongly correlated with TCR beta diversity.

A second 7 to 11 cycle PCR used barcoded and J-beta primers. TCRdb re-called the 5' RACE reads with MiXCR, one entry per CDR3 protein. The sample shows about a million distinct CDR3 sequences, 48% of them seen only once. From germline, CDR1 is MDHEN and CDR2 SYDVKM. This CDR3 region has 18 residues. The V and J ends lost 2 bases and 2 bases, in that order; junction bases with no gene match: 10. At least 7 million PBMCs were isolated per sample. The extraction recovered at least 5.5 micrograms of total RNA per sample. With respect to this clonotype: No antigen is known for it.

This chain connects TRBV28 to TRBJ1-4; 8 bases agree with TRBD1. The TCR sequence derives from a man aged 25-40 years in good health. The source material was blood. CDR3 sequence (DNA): TGTGCCAGCAGTTTAGTGGGACAGGTCGGAACGACTAATGAAAAACTGTTTTTT. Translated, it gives CASSLVGQVGTTNEKLFF.